These 23 T cell receptor beta chains were all obtained from the same sample, sequenced in a study of OX40 agonist ivuxolimab in advanced cancers. This table comes from immunoSEQ multiplex PCR, and its TCRdb copy is limited to in-frame clones, with some not included. The sample contains tens of thousands of clones, approximately 83% of which appear only once. This specimen consisted of CD4+ or CD8+ T cells sorted from blood, obtained in a trial of the OX40 agonist ivuxolimab. The receptors stem from an adult with an advanced solid tumor such as melanoma, head and neck, liver or kidney cancer.

The chain joins TRBV7-9 to TRBJ2-1; TRBD2 agrees at 9 bases. The CDR3 is 17 amino acids. The V segment lost 5 bases and the J segment 6 bases; nucleotides outside the gene matches: 14. CDR1 and CDR2 (germline): SEHNR, FQNEAQ (reference sequence). In DNA form, the CDR3 reads TGTGCCAGCAGCCCCAGGGGGGTGGCGGGAGGGTTCAATGAGCAGTTCTTC. Protein: CASSPRGVAGGFNEQFF. The complete variable domain, with remaining parts taken from reference TRBV7-9 and TRBJ2-1, reads DTGVSQNPRHKITKRGQNVTFRCDPISEHNRLYWYRQTLGQGPEFLTYFQNEAQLEKSRLLSDRFSAERPKGSFSTLEIQRTEQGDSAMYLCASSPRGVAGGFNEQFFGPGTRLTVL.

The chain recombines TRBV19 with TRBJ2-5; D is ambiguous. Germline V CDR1 and CDR2: LNHDA, SQIVND (reference sequence). The germline V and J ends were trimmed by 3 bases and 5 bases, with 13 bases remaining between them. This CDR3 comprises 14 residues. This CDR3 reads CASSMGQSWETQYF. The CDR3 DNA is TGTGCCAGTAGTATGGGCCAATCGTGGGAGACCCAGTACTTC.

V gene TRBV5-4 combines with J gene TRBJ2-2; D is possibly TRBD2 (6 bases). The germline V gene encodes CDR1 SGHNT and CDR2 YYREEE (reference sequence). The CDR3 covers 14 residues. V gave up 4 bases and J gave up 8 bases, with 15 bases separating them. The CDR3 protein is CASSRERVTGELFF. Written as DNA, the CDR3 is TGTGCCAGCAGCCGCGAGCGGGTGACTGGGGAGCTGTTTTTT.

The V and J genes are TRBV19 and TRBJ2-2; no definite D call. V was trimmed by 9 bases and J by 2 bases, leaving 16 bases between them. CDR1 and CDR2 (germline): LNHDA, SQIVND (reference sequence). The CDR3 runs 15 residues. The CDR3 is CASSPMGENTGELFF. The CDR3 coding sequence is TGTGCCAGCTCCCCGATGGGCGAAAACACCGGGGAGCTGTTTTTT. The full variable domain, rest sourced from reference TRBV19 and TRBJ2-2, is DGGITQSPKYLFRKEGQNVTLSCEQNLNHDAMYWYRQDPGQGLRLIYYSQIVNDFQKGDIAEGYSVSREKKESFPLTVTSAQKNPTAFYLCASSPMGENTGELFFGEGSRLTVL.

V is TRBV14 and J is TRBJ1-1; maybe TRBD1 (5 bases). CDR1 is SGHDN and CDR2 is FVKESK in the germline V gene. V was pared by 0 bases and J by 0 bases, with 5 bases between. This CDR3 is 14 amino acids long. The CDR3 reads CASSQDRVNTEAFF. In nucleotides, the CDR3 is TGTGCCAGCAGCCAAGACAGGGTGAACACTGAAGCTTTCTTT.

The chain joins TRBV18 to TRBJ2-2; a weak D match, TRBD1 (6 bases). This CDR3 region has 16 residues. CDR1 is KGHSH and CDR2 is LQKENI in the germline V gene. V gave up 1 base and J gave up 3 bases, with 12 bases separating them. CDR3 in amino acids: CASSPLGTSDTGELFF. In DNA form, the CDR3 reads TGTGCCAGCTCACCACTCGGGACATCGGACACCGGGGAGCTGTTTTTT.

By frequency in the sample, this clone is medium-sized (0.01 to 0.1%). The V and J genes are TRBV2 and TRBJ1-1; D is unresolved. The CDR3 has 12 residues. Trimming took off 7 bases at V and 0 bases at J, with 6 bases between the two ends. CDR1 and CDR2 from the germline V gene are SNHLY and FYNNEI. CDR3 in DNA: TGTGCCAGCAAATGGGTGAACACTGAAGCTTTCTTT. The encoded protein is CASKWVNTEAFF.

The V and J genes are TRBV5-1 and TRBJ2-1; 10 bases match TRBD2. CDR3 length equals 15 residues. V lost 3 bases to trimming and J lost 3 bases; unmatched junction nucleotides: 3. The germline V gene has CDR1 SGHRS and CDR2 YFSETQ. The CDR3 DNA sequence: TGCGCCAGCAGCTATTCTAGCGGGGGCTACAATGAGCAGTTCTTC. This gives the protein CASSYSSGGYNEQFF.

This chain uses TRBV5-4 with TRBJ2-7; D gene unclear. This CDR3 is 15 amino acids long. CDR1 is SGHNT, CDR2 YYREEE, per germline (reference sequence). Deletions cut 4 bases from V and 4 bases from J, with 18 bases between. CDR3 DNA sequence: TGTGCCAGCAGCCCAGGATCCGGTTCTGATTACGAGCAGTACTTC. This translates into CASSPGSGSDYEQYF.

This clone has only one observation. The chain joins TRBV5-1 to TRBJ2-5, with D maybe TRBD2 (5 bases). Deletions cut 0 bases from V and 5 bases from J, with 14 bases between. CDR1 is SGHRS and CDR2 is YFSETQ in the germline V gene. The CDR3 covers 15 residues. CDR3 in amino acids: CASSLELAGGETQYF. DNA of the CDR3: TGCGCCAGCAGCTTGGAATTAGCTGGAGGCGAGACCCAGTACTTC.

The V and J genes are TRBV6-1 and TRBJ1-3; TRBD1 is a possible D gene (5 bases). Trimming took off 7 bases at V and 4 bases at J, with 17 bases between the two ends. CDR3 length: 15 residues. Germline CDR1 MNHNS, CDR2 SASEGT. Written as DNA, the CDR3 is TGTGCCAGCATTTCGGGCAGGGTATACGGAAACACCATATATTTT. This encodes CASISGRVYGNTIYF.

This rearrangement joins TRBV6-1 to TRBJ2-2, with a weak D call TRBD2 (7 bases). The CDR3 loop spans 15 amino acids. V dropped 3 bases and J dropped 8 bases, with 16 bases sitting between them. Germline V gene sequence: CDR1 MNHNS, CDR2 SASEGT. The CDR3: CASSDPGGLSGELFF. CDR3 bases: TGTGCCAGCAGTGACCCCGGGGGGCTCTCGGGGGAGCTGTTTTTT.

This clone occurred once. The genes are TRBV18 and TRBJ2-6; possible D gene TRBD2, 6 bases. The CDR3 is 18 residues long. Per the germline V gene, CDR1 is KGHSH and CDR2 is LQKENI. Trimming took 4 bases from V and 0 from J, leaving 16 bases between them. For the CDR3, the DNA is TGTGCCAGCTCACAACGGACGGGAGTAGGCTCTGGGGCCAACGTCCTGACTTTC. Its translation: CASSQRTGVGSGANVLTF.

On this clone: Compared with germline, one end of the junction differs, possibly owing to a read error. This CDR3 is CASSLAAGGHGEQFF. CDR3 coding DNA: TGTGCCAGCAGCCTAGCGGCGGGTGGACATGGTGAGCAGTTCTTC. V is TRBV7-7 and J is TRBJ2-1; 7 nucleotides agree with TRBD2. CDR3 length equals 15 residues. The germline CDR1 and CDR2 sequences are SSHAT and FNYEAQ (reference sequence).

This clone is a singleton in its sample. The chain links TRBV2 to TRBJ2-1; D is undetermined. This CDR3 contains 14 residues. V was cut by 6 bases and J by 0 bases, with 9 bases left in between. In germline, CDR1 is SNHLY, CDR2 FYNNEI. The CDR3 nucleotides are TGTGCCAGCAGGGCACAGAGCTCCTACAATGAGCAGTTCTTC. Its translation is CASRAQSSYNEQFF.

The chain combines TRBV2 with TRBJ1-1, with TRBD1 as a possible D gene (5 bases). V lost 2 bases and J lost 4, with 23 bases in between. The CDR3 runs 18 residues. Germline V gene lookup returns CDR1 SNHLY and CDR2 FYNNEI. The CDR3 spells CASSESGTFKRRGTEAFF. DNA for the CDR3: TGTGCCAGCAGTGAATCTGGGACCTTCAAAAGACGGGGCACTGAAGCTTTCTTT.

J is TRBJ2-7 and V is TRBV2, with TRBD2 as a possible D gene (6 bases). Trimming pared 6 bases from V and 3 bases from J, leaving 12 bases between. CDR1 SNHLY and CDR2 FYNNEI come from the germline V gene. The CDR3 totals 13 residues. The DNA of the CDR3 is TGTGCCAGCAGGGGGCTAGCGTTCTACGAGCAGTACTTC. It codes for CASRGLAFYEQYF.

With respect to this clone: A much larger clone differs from this one at a single base, so this may be a read error. V gene TRBV11-3 combines with J gene TRBJ2-5; 11 bases are shared with TRBD1. This CDR3 has 15 amino acids. Looked up from germline, CDR1 is SGHNT and CDR2 is YENEEA. The CDR3 region has the DNA TGTGCCGGCAGCCGCCGGACAGGGGGCGATGAGACCCAGTACTTC. Translated, it gives CAGSRRTGGDETQYF. The full variable domain, its missing parts supplied by reference TRBV11-3 and TRBJ2-5, is EAGVVQSPRYKIIEKKQPVAFWCNPISGHNTLYWYLQNLGQGPELLIRYENEEAVDDSQLPKDRFSAERLKGVDSTLKIQPAELGDSAVYLCAGSRRTGGDETQYFGPGTRLLVL.

This clone was picked up one time. The chain is built from TRBV19 and TRBJ1-2; D possibly corresponds to TRBD1 (5 bases). Looked up from germline, CDR1 is LNHDA and CDR2 is SQIVND (reference sequence). The CDR3 totals 16 residues. Trimming removed 3 bases from V and 4 bases from J, with 18 bases in between. The CDR3 here is CASSIPVLGVTYGYTF. The CDR3 nucleotides are TGTGCCAGTAGTATTCCAGTTCTGGGGGTGACCTATGGCTACACCTTC.

This chain connects TRBV5-1 to TRBJ1-2, with a tentative D call TRBD1 (5 bases). Germline V gene lookup returns CDR1 SGHRS and CDR2 YFSETQ. The germline V and J ends were trimmed by 0 bases and 7 bases, with 7 bases remaining between them. The CDR3 covers 12 residues. The CDR3 is CASSLDQGGYTF. The CDR3 DNA sequence: TGCGCCAGCAGCTTGGATCAGGGTGGCTACACCTTC.

This chain joins TRBV6-1 and TRBJ2-7, with a weak D call TRBD1 (5 bases). The CDR3 sequence is 15 residues long. From germline, CDR1 is MNHNS and CDR2 SASEGT. The V end lost 2 bases, the J end lost 2 bases, and 13 bases lay between the germline ends. CDR3 DNA sequence: TGTGCCAGCAGTGAACCAGGCAGGGCAACCTACGAGCAGTACTTC. Its translation: CASSEPGRATYEQYF.

The genes are TRBV5-1 and TRBJ2-1; D not certain. V lost 2 bases to trimming and J lost 8 bases, with 5 bases between them. CDR1 is SGHRS, CDR2 YFSETQ, per germline. This CDR3 has 11 amino acids. The CDR3 sequence: CASSLVDEQFF. CDR3 DNA: TGCGCCAGCAGCTTAGTGGATGAGCAGTTCTTC.

This chain connects TRBV11-3 to TRBJ2-3, with TRBD2 as a possible D gene (6 bases). Trimming pared 0 bases from V and 1 base from J, leaving 11 bases between. Germline V gives CDR1 SGHNT, CDR2 YENEEA. The CDR3 contains 16 residues. The CDR3 DNA reads TGTGCCAGCAGCTTAGACCCGGGACTCCGCACAGATACGCAGTATTTT. As protein: CASSLDPGLRTDTQYF.